This is a list of T cell receptor beta chains from one sample in a study of blood T cell repertoires in COVID-19. The method was immunoSEQ multiplex PCR; TCRdb's version includes in-frame clones alone and lacks a portion of them. The data show around 270,000 clones, about 89% seen once. Sequenced: peripheral blood. The receptor set was obtained from a middle-aged man with acute or convalescent COVID-19. The CDR3 runs from the conserved cysteine through the conserved F or W. Fields, in order: V gene, clone size, J gene, CDR3 length, D gene, CDR3 protein, CDR3 DNA. The D gene is left open where the match is weak. Expanded clones get a size class; other rows say once, few or many, or leave the size out.

>TRBV11-2|few|TRBJ1-3|16|-
CASSLSGRASGNTIYF
TGTGCCAGCAGCTTATCCGGCAGGGCATCGGGAAACACCATATATTTT
>TRBV5-1|-|TRBJ1-6|13|-
CASSLAGESPLHF
TGCGCCAGCAGCTTGGCCGGGGAATCACCCCTCCACTTT
>TRBV10-3|-|TRBJ1-1|15|-
CAISETYGPNTEAFF
TGTGCCATCAGTGAGACGTATGGGCCGAACACTGAAGCTTTCTTT
>TRBV5-1|-|TRBJ2-3|15|TRBD2
CASSKTAGSTDTQYF
TGCGCCAGCAGCAAAACAGCGGGGAGCACAGATACGCAGTATTTT
>TRBV30|-|TRBJ2-7|13|TRBD1
CAWSVQGAYEQYF
TGTGCCTGGAGTGTACAGGGGGCCTACGAGCAGTACTTC
>TRBV3-1/TRBV3-2|-|TRBJ1-2|13|TRBD1
CASRDRGRDGYTF
TGTGCCAGCCGGGACAGGGGGCGCGATGGCTACACCTTC
>TRBV5-1|-|TRBJ1-1|14|TRBD1
CASSLAGGNTEAFF
TGCGCCAGCAGCTTGGCAGGGGGGAACACTGAAGCTTTCTTT
>TRBV6-2/TRBV6-3|-|TRBJ2-2|18|TRBD1
CASSYIPPGTGITGELFF
TGTGCCAGCAGTTACATCCCCCCCGGGACAGGGATCACCGGGGAGCTGTTTTTT
>TRBV23-1|-|TRBJ1-1|15|TRBD1
CASSRPGQGRTEAFF
TGCGCCAGCAGTCGACCGGGACAGGGAAGGACTGAAGCTTTCTTT
>TRBV4-1|-|TRBJ1-6|16|-
CASSENGGGSRSPLHF
TGCGCCAGCAGCGAGAACGGCGGGGGGTCGAGGTCACCCCTCCACTTT
>TRBV2|-|TRBJ1-5|13|-
CASSDRDRQPQHF
TGTGCCAGCAGTGACCGGGATCGTCAGCCCCAGCATTTT
>TRBV2|-|TRBJ2-1|14|-
CASSGVAPLNEQFF
TGTGCCAGCAGTGGGGTAGCCCCCCTCAATGAGCAGTTCTTC
>TRBV19|-|TRBJ1-4|15|TRBD1
CASSIDRGGDEKLFF
TGTGCCAGTAGTATAGATCGAGGGGGCGACGAAAAACTGTTTTTT
>TRBV7-2|-|TRBJ1-5|13|-
CASSQSGNQPQHF
TGTGCCAGCAGCCAGTCGGGGAATCAGCCCCAGCATTTT
>TRBV7-3|-|TRBJ1-2|13|-
CASSPRDSYGYTF
TGTGCCAGCAGCCCGCGGGACTCCTATGGCTACACCTTC
>TRBV21-1|few|TRBJ2-7|17|-
CASSNPLRRGATYEQYF
TGTGCCAGCAGCAACCCCCTGAGGAGGGGAGCTACCTACGAGCAGTACTTC
>TRBV2|few|TRBJ2-3|15|TRBD2
CASSEGTSPTDTQYF
TGTGCCAGCAGTGAGGGGACTAGCCCCACAGATACGCAGTATTTT
>TRBV7-8|once|TRBJ1-3|13|TRBD1
CASSLTGRDTIYF
TGTGCCAGCAGTTTGACAGGGCGGGACACCATATATTTT
>TRBV11-2|-|TRBJ2-2|14|-
CASSLGQNTGELFF
TGTGCCAGCAGCTTGGGACAGAACACCGGGGAGCTGTTTTTT